This passage covers 10 T cell receptor beta chains from one sample sequenced in a study of cytomegalovirus exposure and HLA in healthy donors. Researchers ran the PCR with 60 Vbeta and 13 Jbeta primers. Profiled with immunoSEQ multiplex PCR; TCRdb holds only in-frame clones, not every one. The sample has a few hundred thousand clones; 72% are singletons. Sequenced input: PBMCs. Receptors originate from a female donor in good health and CMV-seronegative.

The chain employs TRBV5-1 and TRBJ1-1, with D tentatively TRBD1 (6 bases). This CDR3 spans 13 amino acids. V was trimmed by 2 bases and J by 4 bases, leaving 9 bases between them. Germline CDR1 and CDR2: SGHRS and YFSETQ. The CDR3 DNA sequence: TGCGCCAGCAGCTTTCAGGACAGCACTGAAGCTTTCTTT. This encodes CASSFQDSTEAFF.

The chain has TRBV7-6 and TRBJ1-6; D is unresolved. In germline, CDR1 is SGHVS, CDR2 FNYEAQ. The CDR3 contains 16 residues. V dropped 3 bases and J dropped 7 bases, with 16 bases sitting between them. CDR3 protein: CASSFTQTTKNSPLHF. The CDR3 DNA is TGTGCCAGCAGCTTTACGCAGACTACCAAAAATTCACCCCTCCACTTT.

This clone has a single count. This rearrangement joins TRBV7-2 to TRBJ2-7; D perhaps matches TRBD2 (6 bases). This CDR3 is 14 amino acids long. Germline V gene lookup returns CDR1 SGHTA and CDR2 FQGNSA. Trimming took 3 bases from V and 2 from J, leaving 11 bases between them. This chain's CDR3 is CASSLSGPPYEQYF. DNA for the CDR3: TGTGCCAGCAGCTTGAGCGGGCCGCCCTACGAGCAGTACTTC.

The chain uses TRBV12-5 and TRBJ1-2; D may be TRBD1 (5 bases). The CDR3 is 12 residues long. Trimming pared 7 bases from V and 3 bases from J, leaving 9 bases between. Germline CDR1 LGHNT, CDR2 FRNRAP. CDR3 loop: CASADSYYGYTF. CDR3 bases: TGTGCTAGTGCAGACAGCTACTATGGCTACACCTTC.

The chain joins TRBV5-1 to TRBJ2-5, with TRBD1 matching over 8 bases. V gave up 3 bases and J gave up 1 base; unmatched junction bases: 5. The CDR3 totals 15 residues. Germline loops: CDR1 SGHRS, CDR2 YFSETQ. In nucleotides, the CDR3 is TGCGCCAGCAGCTACTCCGGGACAGGCCAAGAGACCCAGTACTTC. Translation: CASSYSGTGQETQYF.

This chain uses TRBV12-2 with TRBJ2-7; the D segment call TRBD1 is taken from the table without a DNA check. TRBV12-2 counts as a pseudogene. This CDR3 is 17 amino acids long. The CDR3 DNA reads TGTGCAAGTCGCTTAGCCCGCAGGGGAGTAGGGCCTTACGAGCAGTACTTC. Its protein product is CASRLARRGVGPYEQYF.

The rearrangement joins TRBV11-2 to TRBJ2-1, with 12 nucleotides matching TRBD2. The CDR3 totals 16 residues. Germline assignment: CDR1 SGHAT and CDR2 FQNNGV. The J segment lost 4 bases and the V segment lost 6 bases, leaving 7 bases of the junction unmatched. This CDR3 is CASSLPGLAGYNEQFF. CDR3 coding DNA: TGTGCCAGCAGTCTCCCGGGACTAGCGGGTTACAATGAGCAGTTCTTC. The entire variable domain, with the rest obtained from reference TRBV11-2 and TRBJ2-1, is as follows: EAGVAQSPRYKIIEKRQSVAFWCNPISGHATLYWYQQILGQGPKLLIQFQNNGVVDDSQLPKDRFSAERLKGVDSTLKIQPAKLEDSAVYLCASSLPGLAGYNEQFFGPGTRLTVL.

This chain uses TRBV18 with TRBJ1-2; TRBD1 agrees at 7 bases. The trim removed 4 bases at V and 7 bases at J, leaving 12 bases unmatched. The CDR3 extends over 15 amino acids. Germline assignment: CDR1 KGHSH and CDR2 LQKENI. CDR3 bases: TGTGCCAGCTCACTCGCCGACAGGGATGCTGGTGGCTACACCTTC. It encodes CASSLADRDAGGYTF.

The chain has TRBV7-8 and TRBJ2-5; a possible D gene is TRBD1 (5 bases). CDR3 size: 14 residues. Germline assignment: CDR1 SGHVS and CDR2 FQNEAQ. Trimming pared 5 bases from V and 0 bases from J, leaving 10 bases between. The DNA for the CDR3 is TGTGCCAGCAGCGCGACAGTGTACCAAGAGACCCAGTACTTC. As protein: CASSATVYQETQYF. The complete variable domain, with remaining parts taken from reference TRBV7-8 and TRBJ2-5, reads GAGVSQSPRYKVAKRGQDVALRCDPISGHVSLFWYQQALGQGPEFLTYFQNEAQLDKSGLPSDRFFAERPEGSVSTLKIQRTQQEDSAVYLCASSATVYQETQYFGPGTRLLVL.

V is TRBV6-6 and J is TRBJ1-1; the D gene is possibly TRBD1 (5 bases). The germline V gene has CDR1 MNHNY and CDR2 SVGAGI (reference sequence). The V and J ends lost 2 bases and 4 bases respectively, with 14 bases between them. The CDR3 runs to 15 residues. CDR3 protein: CASSYGGWRGTEAFF. CDR3 nucleotide sequence: TGTGCCAGCAGTTACGGCGGGTGGAGGGGCACTGAAGCTTTCTTT.